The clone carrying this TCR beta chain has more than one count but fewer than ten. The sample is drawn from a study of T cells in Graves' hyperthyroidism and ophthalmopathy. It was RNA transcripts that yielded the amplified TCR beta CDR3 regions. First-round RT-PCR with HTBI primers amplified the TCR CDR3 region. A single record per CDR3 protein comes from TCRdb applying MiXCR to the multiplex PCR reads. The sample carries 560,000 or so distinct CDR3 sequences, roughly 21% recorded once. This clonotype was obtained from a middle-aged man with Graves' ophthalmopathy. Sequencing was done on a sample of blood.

CDR3 coding DNA: TGCGCCAGCAGCCGCATTCCAGGAAGCTATGGCTACACCTTC. It translates to CASSRIPGSYGYTF. The chain is built from TRBV4-1 and TRBJ1-2; D remains ambiguous. The CDR3 consists of 14 residues. CDR1 is MGHRA, CDR2 YSYEKL, per germline. Trimming left V 4 bases short and J 4 bases short, with 13 bases between.